This T cell receptor beta chain is drawn from a study of T-cell reconstitution after alpha-beta-depleted transplantation in children. The library targeted TCRbeta and was prepared with unique molecular identifiers. TCRdb fed the PCR reads into MiXCR, producing one record per CDR3 protein. The table lists 700,000 or so distinct CDR3 sequences, around 13% of them singletons, with 0.79% in the top ten. Study-wide results and limits: When one year had passed after transplant, most T-cell counts and diversity came from newly produced T cells. There were reportedly several hundred expanded graft clones from which alpha-beta T cells came about two months after transplant. Some patients' high day-60 TCRbeta diversity was traced to surviving recipient T cells and thymic progenitors.

This clonotype was detected many times. The antigen is undetermined. The CDR3 has 13 amino acids. CDR1 and CDR2 from the germline V gene are DFQATT and SNEGSKA (reference sequence). The chain employs TRBV20-1 and TRBJ2-1; 10 bases map to TRBD2. The material was PBMCs, obtained before TCRalphabeta/CD19-depleted stem cell transplant. The receptor was isolated from a girl aged 2 to 10 with congenital amegakaryocytic thrombocytopenia, due to receive a stem cell transplant. CDR3 DNA: TGCAGGGCCGGGACTAGCGACTACAATGAGCAGTTCTTC. It translates to CRAGTSDYNEQFF.